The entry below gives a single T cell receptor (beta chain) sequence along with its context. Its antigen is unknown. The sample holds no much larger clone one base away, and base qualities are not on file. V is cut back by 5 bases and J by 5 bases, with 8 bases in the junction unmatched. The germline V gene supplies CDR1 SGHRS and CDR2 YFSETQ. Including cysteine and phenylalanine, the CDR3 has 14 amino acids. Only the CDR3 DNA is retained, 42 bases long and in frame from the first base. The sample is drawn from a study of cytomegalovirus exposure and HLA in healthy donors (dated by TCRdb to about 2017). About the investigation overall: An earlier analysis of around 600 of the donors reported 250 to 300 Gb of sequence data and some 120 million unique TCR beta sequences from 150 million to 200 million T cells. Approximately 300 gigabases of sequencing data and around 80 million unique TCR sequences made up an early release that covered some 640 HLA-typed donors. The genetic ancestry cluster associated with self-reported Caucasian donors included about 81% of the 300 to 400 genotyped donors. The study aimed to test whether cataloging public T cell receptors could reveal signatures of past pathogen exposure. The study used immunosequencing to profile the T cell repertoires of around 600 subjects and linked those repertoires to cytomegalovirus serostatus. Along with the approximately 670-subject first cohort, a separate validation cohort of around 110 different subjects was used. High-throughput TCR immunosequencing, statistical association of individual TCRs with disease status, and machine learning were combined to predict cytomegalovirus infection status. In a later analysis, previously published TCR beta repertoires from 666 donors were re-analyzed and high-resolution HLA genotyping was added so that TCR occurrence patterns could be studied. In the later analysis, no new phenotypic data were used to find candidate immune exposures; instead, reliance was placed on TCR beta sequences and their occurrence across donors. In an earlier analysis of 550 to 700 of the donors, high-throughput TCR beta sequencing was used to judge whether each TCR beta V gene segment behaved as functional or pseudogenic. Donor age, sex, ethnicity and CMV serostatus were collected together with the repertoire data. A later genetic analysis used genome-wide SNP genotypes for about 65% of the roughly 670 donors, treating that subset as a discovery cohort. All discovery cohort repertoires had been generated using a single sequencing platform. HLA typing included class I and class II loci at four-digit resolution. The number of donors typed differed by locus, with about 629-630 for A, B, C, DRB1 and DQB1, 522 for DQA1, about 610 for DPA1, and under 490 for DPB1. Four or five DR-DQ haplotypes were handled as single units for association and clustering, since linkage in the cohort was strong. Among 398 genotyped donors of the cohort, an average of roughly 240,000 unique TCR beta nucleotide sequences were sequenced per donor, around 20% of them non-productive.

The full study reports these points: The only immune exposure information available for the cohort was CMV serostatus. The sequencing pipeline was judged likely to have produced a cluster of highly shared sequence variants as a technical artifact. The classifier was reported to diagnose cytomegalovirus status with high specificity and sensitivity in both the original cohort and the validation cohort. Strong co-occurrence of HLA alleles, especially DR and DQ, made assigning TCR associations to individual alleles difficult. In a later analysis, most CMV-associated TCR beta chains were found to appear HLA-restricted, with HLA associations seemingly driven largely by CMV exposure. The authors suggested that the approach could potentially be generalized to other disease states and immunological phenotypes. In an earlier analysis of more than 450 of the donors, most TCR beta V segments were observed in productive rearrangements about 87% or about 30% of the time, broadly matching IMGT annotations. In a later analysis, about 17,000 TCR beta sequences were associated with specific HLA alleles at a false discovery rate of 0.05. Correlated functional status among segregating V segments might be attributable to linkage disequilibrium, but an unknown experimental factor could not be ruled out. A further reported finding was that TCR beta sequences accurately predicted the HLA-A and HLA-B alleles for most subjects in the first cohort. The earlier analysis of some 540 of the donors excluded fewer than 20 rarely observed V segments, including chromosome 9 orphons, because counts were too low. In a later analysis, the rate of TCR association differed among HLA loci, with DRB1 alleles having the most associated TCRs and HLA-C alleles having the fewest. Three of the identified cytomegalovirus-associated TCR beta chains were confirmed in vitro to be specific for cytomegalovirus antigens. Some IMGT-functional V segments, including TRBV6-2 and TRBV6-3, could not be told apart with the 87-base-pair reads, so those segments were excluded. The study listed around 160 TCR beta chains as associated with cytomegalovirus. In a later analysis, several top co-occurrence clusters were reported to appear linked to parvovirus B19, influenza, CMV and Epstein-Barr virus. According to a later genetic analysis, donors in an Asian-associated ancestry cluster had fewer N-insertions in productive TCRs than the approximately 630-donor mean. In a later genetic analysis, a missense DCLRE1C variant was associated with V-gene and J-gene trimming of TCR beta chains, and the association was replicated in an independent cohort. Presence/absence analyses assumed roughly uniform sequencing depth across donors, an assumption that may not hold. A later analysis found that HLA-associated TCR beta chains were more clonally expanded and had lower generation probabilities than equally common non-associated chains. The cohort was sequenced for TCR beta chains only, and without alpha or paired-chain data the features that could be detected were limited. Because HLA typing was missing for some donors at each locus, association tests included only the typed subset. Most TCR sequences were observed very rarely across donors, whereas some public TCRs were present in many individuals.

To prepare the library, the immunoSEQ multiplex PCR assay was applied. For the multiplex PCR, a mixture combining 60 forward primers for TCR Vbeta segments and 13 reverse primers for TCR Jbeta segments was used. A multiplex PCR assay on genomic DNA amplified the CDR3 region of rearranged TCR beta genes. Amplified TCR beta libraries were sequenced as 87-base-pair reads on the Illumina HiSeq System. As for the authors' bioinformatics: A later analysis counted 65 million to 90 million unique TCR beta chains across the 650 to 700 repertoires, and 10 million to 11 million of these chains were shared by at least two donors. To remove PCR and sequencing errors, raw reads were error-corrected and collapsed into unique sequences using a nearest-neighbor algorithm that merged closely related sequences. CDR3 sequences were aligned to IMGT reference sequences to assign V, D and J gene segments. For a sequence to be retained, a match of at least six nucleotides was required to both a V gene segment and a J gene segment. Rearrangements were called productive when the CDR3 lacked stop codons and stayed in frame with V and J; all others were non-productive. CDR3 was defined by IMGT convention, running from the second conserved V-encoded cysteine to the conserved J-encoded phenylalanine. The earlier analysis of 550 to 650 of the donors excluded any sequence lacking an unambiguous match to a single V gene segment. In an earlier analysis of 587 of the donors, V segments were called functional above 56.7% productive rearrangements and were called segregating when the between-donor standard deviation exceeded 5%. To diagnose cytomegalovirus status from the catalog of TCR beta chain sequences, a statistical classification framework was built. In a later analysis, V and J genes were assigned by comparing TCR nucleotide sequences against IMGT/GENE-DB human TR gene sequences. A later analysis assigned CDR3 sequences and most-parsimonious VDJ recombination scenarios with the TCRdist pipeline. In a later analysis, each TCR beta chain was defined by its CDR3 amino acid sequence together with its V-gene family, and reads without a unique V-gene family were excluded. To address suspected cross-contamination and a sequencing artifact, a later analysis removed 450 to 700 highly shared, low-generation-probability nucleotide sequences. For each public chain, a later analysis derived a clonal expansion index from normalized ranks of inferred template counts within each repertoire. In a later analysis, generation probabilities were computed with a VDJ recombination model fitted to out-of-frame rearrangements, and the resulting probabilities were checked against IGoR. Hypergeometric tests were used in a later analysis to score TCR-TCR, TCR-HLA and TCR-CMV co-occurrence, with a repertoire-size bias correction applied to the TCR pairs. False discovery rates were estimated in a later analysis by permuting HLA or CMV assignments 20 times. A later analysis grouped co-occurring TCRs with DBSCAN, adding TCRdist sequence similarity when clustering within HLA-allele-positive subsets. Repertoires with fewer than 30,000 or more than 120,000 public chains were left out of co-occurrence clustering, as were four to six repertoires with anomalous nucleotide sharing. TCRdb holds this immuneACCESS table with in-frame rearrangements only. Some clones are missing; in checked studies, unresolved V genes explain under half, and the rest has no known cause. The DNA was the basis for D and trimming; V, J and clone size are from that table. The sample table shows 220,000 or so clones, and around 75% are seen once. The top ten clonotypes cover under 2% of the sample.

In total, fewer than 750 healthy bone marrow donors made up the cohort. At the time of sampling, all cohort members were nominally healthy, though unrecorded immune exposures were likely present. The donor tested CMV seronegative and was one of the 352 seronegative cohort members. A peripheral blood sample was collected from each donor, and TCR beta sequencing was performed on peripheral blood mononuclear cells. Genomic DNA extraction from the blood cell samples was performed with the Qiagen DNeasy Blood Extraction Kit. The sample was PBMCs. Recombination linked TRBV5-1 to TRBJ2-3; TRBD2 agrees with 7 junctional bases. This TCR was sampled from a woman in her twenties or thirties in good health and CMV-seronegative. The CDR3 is CASSIIAGEDTQYF. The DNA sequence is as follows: TGCGCCAGCAGTATTATCGCGGGGGAAGATACGCAGTATTTT.